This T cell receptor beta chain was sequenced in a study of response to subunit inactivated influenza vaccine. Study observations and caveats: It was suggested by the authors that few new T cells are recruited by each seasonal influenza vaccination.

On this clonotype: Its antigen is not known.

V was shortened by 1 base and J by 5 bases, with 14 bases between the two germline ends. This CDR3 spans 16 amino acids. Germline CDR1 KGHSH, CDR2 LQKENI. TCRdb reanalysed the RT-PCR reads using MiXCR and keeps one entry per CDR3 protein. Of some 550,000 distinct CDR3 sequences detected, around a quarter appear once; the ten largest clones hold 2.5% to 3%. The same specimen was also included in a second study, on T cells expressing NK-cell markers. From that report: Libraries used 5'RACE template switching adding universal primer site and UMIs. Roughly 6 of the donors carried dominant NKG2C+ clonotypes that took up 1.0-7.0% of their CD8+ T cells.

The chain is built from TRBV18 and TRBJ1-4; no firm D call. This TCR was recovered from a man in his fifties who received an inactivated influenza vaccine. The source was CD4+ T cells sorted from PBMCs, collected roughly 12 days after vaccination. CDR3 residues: CASSPLQDTLNEKLFF. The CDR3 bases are TGTGCCAGCTCACCACTTCAGGATACGTTAAATGAAAAACTGTTTTTT.